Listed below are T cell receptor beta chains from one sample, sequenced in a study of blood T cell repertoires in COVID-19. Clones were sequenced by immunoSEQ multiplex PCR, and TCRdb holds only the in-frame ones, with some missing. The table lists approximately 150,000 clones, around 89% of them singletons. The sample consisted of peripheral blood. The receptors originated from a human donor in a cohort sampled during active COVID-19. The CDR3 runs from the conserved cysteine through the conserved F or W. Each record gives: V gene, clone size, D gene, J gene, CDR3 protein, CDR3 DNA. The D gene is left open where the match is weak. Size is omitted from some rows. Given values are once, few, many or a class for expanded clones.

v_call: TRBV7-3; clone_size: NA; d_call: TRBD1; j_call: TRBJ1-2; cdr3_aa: CASSLGPGQGDGYTF; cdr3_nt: TGTGCCAGCAGCTTAGGCCCGGGACAGGGGGATGGCTACACCTTC
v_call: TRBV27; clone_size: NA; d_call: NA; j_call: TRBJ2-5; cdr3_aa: CASSASGLSETQYF; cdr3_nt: TGTGCCAGCAGTGCTTCAGGTCTAAGCGAGACCCAGTACTTC
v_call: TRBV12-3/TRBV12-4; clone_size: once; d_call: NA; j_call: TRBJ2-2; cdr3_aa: CASSSAGGELFF; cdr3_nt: TGTGCCAGCAGTAGCGCGGGCGGGGAGCTGTTTTTT
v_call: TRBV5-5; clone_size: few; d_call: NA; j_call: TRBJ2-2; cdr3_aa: CASSPYTGELFF; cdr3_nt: TGTGCCAGCAGTCCTTATACCGGGGAGCTGTTTTTT
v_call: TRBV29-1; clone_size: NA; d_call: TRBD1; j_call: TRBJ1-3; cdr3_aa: CSASTGTGNTIYF; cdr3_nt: TGCAGCGCATCGACAGGGACTGGAAACACCATATATTTT
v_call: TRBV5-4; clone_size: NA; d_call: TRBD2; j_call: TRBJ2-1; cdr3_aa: CASSLAGGTSGVSEQFF; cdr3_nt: TGTGCCAGCAGCTTGGCTGGGGGGACTAGCGGGGTATCCGAGCAGTTCTTC
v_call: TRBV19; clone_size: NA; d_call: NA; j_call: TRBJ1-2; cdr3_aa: CASSKDSRGYTF; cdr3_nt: TGTGCCAGTAGTAAGGACAGCCGGGGCTACACCTTC
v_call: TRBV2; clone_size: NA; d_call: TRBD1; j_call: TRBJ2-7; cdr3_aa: CASRQAGGTYEQYF; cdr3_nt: TGTGCCAGCAGGCAGGCAGGGGGTACCTACGAGCAGTACTTC
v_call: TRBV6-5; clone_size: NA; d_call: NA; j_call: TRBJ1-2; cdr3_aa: CASSKGGAVGYTF; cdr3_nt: TGTGCCAGCAGCAAAGGGGGGGCGGTAGGCTACACCTTC
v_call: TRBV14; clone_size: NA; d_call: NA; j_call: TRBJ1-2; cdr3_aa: CASSTDSGYGYTF; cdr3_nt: TGTGCCAGCAGCACGGACAGTGGCTATGGCTACACCTTC
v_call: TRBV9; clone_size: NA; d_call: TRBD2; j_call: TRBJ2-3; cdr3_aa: CASSVGLADTDTQYF; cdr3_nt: TGTGCCAGCAGCGTAGGACTAGCGGACACAGATACGCAGTATTTT
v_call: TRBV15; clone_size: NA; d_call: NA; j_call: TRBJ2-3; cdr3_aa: CATSRGKVTGSTDTQYF; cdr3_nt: TGTGCCACCAGCAGAGGAAAGGTTACGGGAAGCACAGATACGCAGTATTTT
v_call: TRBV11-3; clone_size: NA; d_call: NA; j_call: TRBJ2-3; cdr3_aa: CASSDTGLTDTQYF; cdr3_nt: TGTGCCAGCAGCGATACGGGACTCACAGATACGCAGTATTTT
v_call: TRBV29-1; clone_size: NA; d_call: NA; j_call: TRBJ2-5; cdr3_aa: CSVPILAGGSGAQYF; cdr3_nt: TGCAGCGTTCCTATCCTAGCTGGCGGATCAGGAGCCCAGTACTTC
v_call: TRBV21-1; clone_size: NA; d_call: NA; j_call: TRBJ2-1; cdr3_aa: CASSKFASERLAGGPVYNEQFF; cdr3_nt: TGTGCCAGCAGCAAATTCGCCAGCGAAAGACTAGCGGGGGGGCCGGTGTACAATGAGCAGTTCTTC
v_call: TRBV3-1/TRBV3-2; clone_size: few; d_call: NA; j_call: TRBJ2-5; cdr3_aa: CASSQLRGNQETQYF; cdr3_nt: TGTGCCAGCAGCCAATTGAGGGGGAACCAAGAGACCCAGTACTTC
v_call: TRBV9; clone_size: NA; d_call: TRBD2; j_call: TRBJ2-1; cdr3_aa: CASSVGPSGGARGNEQFF; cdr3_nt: TGTGCCAGCAGCGTAGGACCTAGCGGGGGGGCGCGAGGGAATGAGCAGTTCTTC
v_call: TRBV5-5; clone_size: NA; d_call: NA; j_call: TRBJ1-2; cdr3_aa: CASSPDQDYGYTF; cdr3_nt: TGTGCCAGCAGCCCCGACCAGGACTATGGCTACACCTTC
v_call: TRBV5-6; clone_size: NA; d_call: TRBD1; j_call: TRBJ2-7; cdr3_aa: CASSFPDRSYEQYF; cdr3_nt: TGTGCCAGCAGCTTTCCGGACAGGTCCTACGAGCAGTACTTC
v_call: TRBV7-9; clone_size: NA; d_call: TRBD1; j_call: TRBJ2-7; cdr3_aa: CASSAPGTEAYEQYF; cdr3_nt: TGTGCCAGCAGCGCTCCCGGGACAGAGGCCTACGAGCAGTACTTC
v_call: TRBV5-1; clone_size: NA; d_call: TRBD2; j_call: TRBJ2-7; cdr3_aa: CASSRGLRGGYEQYF; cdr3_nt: TGCGCCAGCAGCCGCGGACTCCGCGGGGGCTACGAGCAGTACTTC
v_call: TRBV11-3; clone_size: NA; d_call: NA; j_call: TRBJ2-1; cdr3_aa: CASSLDPESSYNEQFF; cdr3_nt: TGTGCCAGCAGCTTAGATCCGGAGAGCTCCTACAATGAGCAGTTCTTC
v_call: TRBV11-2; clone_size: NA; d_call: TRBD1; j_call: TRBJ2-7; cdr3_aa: CASNDRGPYEQYF; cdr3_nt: TGTGCCAGCAACGACAGGGGCCCCTACGAGCAGTACTTC
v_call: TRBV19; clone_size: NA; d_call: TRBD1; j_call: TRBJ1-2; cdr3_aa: CASSISGTGNYGYTF; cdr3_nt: TGTGCCAGTAGTATTTCGGGGACAGGAAACTATGGCTACACCTTC
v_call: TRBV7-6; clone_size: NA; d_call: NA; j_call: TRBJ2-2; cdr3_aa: CASSRTASTGELFF; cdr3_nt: TGTGCCAGCAGCCGGACTGCCTCGACGGGGGAGCTGTTTTTT